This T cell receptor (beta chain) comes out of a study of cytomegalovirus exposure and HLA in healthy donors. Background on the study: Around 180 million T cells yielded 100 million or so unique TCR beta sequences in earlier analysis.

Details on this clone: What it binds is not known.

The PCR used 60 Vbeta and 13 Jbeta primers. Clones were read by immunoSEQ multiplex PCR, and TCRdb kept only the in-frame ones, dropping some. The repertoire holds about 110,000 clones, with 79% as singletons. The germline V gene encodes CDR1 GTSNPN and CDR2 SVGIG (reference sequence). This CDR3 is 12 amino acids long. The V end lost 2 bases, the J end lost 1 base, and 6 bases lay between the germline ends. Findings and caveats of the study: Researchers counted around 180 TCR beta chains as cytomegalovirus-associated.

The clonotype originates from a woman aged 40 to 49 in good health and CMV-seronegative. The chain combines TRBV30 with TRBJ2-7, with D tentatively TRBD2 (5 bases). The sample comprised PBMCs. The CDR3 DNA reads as TGTGCCTGGAGTTGGACTTCCTACGAGCAGTACTTC. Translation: CAWSWTSYEQYF.